This T cell receptor beta chain was recorded in a study of OX40 agonist ivuxolimab in advanced cancers. The length of the CDR3 is 16 residues. Looked up from germline, CDR1 is SNHLY and CDR2 is FYNNEI. V lost 2 bases, J lost 5 bases, and 15 bases lay in between. The table came from immunoSEQ multiplex PCR; TCRdb's copy has only in-frame clones and leaves some out. The sample records 85,000 to 100,000 clones, around 94% being singletons. Peripheral blood came from all dose cohorts at three timepoints. The input for sequencing was CD4+ or CD8+ T cells sorted from blood, taken in a trial of the OX40 agonist ivuxolimab. The chain combines TRBV2 with TRBJ1-4, with D possibly being TRBD1 (6 bases). This clonotype originated in an adult with an advanced solid tumor such as melanoma, head and neck, liver or kidney cancer. The CDR3 bases are TGTGCCAGCAGTGAAAGTCCAGGGGTCTTAAATGAAAAACTGTTTTTT. Residues: CASSESPGVLNEKLFF.